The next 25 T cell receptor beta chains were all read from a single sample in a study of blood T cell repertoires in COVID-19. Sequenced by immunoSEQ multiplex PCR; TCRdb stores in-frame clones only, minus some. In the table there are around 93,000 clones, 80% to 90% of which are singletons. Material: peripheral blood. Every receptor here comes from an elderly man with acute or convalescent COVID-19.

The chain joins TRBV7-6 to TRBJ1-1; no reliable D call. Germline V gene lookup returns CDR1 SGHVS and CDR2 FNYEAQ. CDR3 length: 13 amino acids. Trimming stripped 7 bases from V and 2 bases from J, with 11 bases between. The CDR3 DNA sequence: TGTGCCAGCACCTTGGGCCCAAACACTGAAGCTTTCTTT. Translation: CASTLGPNTEAFF.

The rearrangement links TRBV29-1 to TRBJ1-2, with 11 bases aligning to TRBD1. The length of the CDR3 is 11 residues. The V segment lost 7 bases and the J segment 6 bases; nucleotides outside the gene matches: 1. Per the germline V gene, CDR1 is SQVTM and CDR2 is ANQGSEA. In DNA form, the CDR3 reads TGCAGCGCGGGACAGGGGGATGGCTACACCTTC. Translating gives CSAGQGDGYTF. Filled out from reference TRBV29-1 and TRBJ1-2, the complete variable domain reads SAVISQKPSRDICQRGTSLTIQCQVDSQVTMMFWYRQQPGQSLTLIATANQGSEATYESGFVIDKFPISRPNLTFSTLTVSNMSPEDSSIYLCSAGQGDGYTFGSGTRLTVV.

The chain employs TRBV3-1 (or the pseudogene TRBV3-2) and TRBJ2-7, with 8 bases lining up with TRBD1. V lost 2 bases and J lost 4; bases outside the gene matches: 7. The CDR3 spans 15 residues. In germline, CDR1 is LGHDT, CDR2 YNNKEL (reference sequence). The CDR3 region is CASSQRPGGVYEQYF. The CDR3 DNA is TGTGCCAGCAGCCAACGTCCAGGGGGCGTTTACGAGCAGTACTTC.

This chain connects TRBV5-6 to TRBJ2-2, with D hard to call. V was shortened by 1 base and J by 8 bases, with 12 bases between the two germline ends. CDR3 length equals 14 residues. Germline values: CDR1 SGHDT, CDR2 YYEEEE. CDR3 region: CASSLFTREGELFF. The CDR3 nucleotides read TGTGCCAGCAGCTTGTTTACGCGTGAAGGGGAGCTGTTTTTT.

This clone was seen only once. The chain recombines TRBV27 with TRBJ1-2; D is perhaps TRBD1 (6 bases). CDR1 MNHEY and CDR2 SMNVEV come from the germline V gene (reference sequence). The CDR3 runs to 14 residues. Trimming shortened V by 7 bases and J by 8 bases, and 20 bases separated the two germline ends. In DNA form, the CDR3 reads TGTGCCAGCACTACCACGGACAGCCAAGTGGGCTACACCTTC. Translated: CASTTTDSQVGYTF.

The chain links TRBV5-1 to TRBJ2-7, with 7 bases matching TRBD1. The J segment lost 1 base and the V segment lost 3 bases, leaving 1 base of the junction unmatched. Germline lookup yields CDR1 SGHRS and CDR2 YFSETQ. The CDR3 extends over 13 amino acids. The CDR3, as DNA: TGCGCCAGCAGCTGGACAGGATCCTACGAGCAGTACTTC. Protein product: CASSWTGSYEQYF. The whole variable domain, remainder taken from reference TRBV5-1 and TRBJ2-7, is KAGVTQTPRYLIKTRGQQVTLSCSPISGHRSVSWYQQTPGQGLQFLFEYFSETQRNKGNFPGRFSGRQFSNSRSEMNVSTLELGDSALYLCASSWTGSYEQYFGPGTRLTVT.

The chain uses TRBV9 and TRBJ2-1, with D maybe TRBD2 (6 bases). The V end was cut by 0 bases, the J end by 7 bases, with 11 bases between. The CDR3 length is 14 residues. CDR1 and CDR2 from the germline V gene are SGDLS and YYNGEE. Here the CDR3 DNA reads TGTGCCAGCAGCGTAGAACTAGCAAGGAATGAGCAGTTCTTC. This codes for CASSVELARNEQFF. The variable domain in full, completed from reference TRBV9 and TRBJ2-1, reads DSGVTQTPKHLITATGQRVTLRCSPRSGDLSVYWYQQSLDQGLQFLIQYYNGEERAKGNILERFSAQQFPDLHSELNLSSLELGDSALYFCASSVELARNEQFFGPGTRLTVL.

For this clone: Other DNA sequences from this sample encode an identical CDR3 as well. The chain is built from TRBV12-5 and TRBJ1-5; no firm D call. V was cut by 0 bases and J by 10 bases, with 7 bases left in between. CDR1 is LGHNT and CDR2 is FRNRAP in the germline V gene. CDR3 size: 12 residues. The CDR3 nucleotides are TGTGCTAGTGGTTTGGTACACCAACCCCAGCATTTT. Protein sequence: CASGLVHQPQHF.

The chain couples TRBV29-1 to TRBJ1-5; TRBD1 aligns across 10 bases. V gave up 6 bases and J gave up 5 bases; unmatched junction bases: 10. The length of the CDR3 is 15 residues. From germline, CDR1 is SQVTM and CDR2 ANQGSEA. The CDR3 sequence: CSVAHGTGEHQPQHF. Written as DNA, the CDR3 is TGCAGCGTCGCACACGGGACAGGGGAGCATCAGCCCCAGCATTTT.

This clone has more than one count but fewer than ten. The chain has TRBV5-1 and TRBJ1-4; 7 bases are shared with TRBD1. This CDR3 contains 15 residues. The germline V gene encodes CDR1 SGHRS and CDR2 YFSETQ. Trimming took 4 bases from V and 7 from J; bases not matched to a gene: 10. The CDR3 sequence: CASSHGQEMSEKLFF. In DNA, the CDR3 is TGCGCCAGCAGCCATGGACAGGAGATGAGTGAAAAACTGTTTTTT. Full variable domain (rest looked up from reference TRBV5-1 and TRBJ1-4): KAGVTQTPRYLIKTRGQQVTLSCSPISGHRSVSWYQQTPGQGLQFLFEYFSETQRNKGNFPGRFSGRQFSNSRSEMNVSTLELGDSALYLCASSHGQEMSEKLFFGSGTQLSVL.

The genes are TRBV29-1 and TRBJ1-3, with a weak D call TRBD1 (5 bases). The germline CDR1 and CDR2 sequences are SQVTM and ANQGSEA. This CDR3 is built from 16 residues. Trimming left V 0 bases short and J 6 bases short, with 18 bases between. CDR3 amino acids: CSVEDPLKGRVNTIYF. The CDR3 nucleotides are TGCAGCGTTGAAGACCCACTAAAGGGGAGGGTAAACACCATATATTTT.

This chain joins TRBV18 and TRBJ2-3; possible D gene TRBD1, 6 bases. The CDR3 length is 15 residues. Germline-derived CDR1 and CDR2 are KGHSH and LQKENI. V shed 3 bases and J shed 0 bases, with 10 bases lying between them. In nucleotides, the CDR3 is TGTGCCAGCTCACCTCGTACAGGGAGCACAGATACGCAGTATTTT. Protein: CASSPRTGSTDTQYF.

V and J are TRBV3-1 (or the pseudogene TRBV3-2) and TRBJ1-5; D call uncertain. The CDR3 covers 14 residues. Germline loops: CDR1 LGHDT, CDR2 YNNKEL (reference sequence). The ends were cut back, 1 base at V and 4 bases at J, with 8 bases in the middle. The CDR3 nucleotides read TGTGCCAGCAGCCAAGGAACACCTAATCAGCCCCAGCATTTT. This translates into CASSQGTPNQPQHF.

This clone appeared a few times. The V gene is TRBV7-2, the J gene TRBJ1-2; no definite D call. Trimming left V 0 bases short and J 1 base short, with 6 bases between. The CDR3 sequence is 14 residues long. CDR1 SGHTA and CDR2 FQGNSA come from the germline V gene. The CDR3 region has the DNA TGTGCCAGCAGCTTAGCTTCGGTTAACTATGGCTACACCTTC. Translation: CASSLASVNYGYTF.

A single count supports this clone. The CDR3 DNA reads as TGTGCCAGCAGCGTAGGTCTAGGGACTAGCGGGGTAGATACGCAGTATTTT. Protein sequence: CASSVGLGTSGVDTQYF. The rearrangement links TRBV9 to TRBJ2-3; the match to TRBD2 covers 13 bases. The CDR3 extends over 17 amino acids. J gave up 5 bases and V 0 bases, and 6 bases lay outside the gene matches. The germline CDR1 and CDR2 sequences are SGDLS and YYNGEE.

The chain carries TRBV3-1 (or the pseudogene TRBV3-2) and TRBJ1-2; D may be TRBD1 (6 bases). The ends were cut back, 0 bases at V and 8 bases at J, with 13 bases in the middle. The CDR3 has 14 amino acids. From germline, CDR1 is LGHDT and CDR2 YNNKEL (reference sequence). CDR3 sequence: CASSQDFTGRGYTF. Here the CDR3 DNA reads TGTGCCAGCAGCCAAGATTTTACAGGGCGCGGCTACACCTTC.

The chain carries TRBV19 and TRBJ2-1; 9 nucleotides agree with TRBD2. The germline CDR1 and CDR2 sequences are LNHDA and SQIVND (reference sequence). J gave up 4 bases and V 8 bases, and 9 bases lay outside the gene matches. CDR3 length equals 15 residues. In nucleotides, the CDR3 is TGTGCCAGTTCGGTGACTAGCGGCCCATACAATGAGCAGTTCTTC. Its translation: CASSVTSGPYNEQFF.

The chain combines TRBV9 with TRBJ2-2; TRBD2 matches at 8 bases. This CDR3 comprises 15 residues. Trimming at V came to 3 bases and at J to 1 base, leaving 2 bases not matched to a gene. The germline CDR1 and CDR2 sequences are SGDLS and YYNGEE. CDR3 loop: CASSAAGVNTGELFF. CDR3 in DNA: TGTGCCAGCAGCGCAGCGGGAGTGAACACCGGGGAGCTGTTTTTT.

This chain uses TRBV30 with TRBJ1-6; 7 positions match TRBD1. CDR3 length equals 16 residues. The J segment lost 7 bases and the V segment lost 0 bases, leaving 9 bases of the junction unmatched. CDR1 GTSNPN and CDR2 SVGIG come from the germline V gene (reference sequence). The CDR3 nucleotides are TGTGCCTGGAGTGTTGTGGCAGGGGGTTCGAATTCACCCCTCCACTTT. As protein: CAWSVVAGGSNSPLHF.

CDR3 coding DNA: TGTGCCATCACCGGAGCGGGACTACCCAACGAGCAGTTCTTC. Encoded protein: CAITGAGLPNEQFF. The chain couples TRBV10-3 to TRBJ2-1, with 7 bases that match TRBD2. The CDR3 is made up of 14 amino acids. V shed 7 bases, J shed 10 bases, and the junction held 13 bases outside the gene matches. Per germline, CDR1 ENHRY and CDR2 SYGVKD.

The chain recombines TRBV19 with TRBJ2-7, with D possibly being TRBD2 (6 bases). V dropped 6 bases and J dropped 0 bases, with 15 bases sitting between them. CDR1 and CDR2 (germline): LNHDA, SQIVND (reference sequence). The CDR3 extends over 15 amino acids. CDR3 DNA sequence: TGTGCCAGTAGAACCTACGCGGGGAGCTCCTACGAGCAGTACTTC. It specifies CASRTYAGSSYEQYF.

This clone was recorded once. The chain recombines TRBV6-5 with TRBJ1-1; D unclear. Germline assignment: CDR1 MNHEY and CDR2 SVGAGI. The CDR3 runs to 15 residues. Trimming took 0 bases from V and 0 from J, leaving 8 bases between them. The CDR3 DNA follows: TGTGCCAGCAGTTACTCGGAGGGTATGAACACTGAAGCTTTCTTT. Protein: CASSYSEGMNTEAFF.

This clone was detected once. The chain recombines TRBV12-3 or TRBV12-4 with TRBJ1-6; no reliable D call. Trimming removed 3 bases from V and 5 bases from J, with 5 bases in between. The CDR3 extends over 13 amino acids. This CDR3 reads CASSFTDNSPLHF. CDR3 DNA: TGTGCCAGCAGTTTCACAGATAATTCACCCCTCCACTTT.

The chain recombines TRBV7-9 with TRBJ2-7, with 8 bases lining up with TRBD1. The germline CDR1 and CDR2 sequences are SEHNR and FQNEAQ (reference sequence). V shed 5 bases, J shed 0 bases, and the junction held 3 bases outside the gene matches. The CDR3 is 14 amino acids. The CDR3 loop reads CASSPGQVSYEQYF. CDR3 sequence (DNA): TGTGCCAGCAGCCCGGGACAGGTCTCCTACGAGCAGTACTTC.

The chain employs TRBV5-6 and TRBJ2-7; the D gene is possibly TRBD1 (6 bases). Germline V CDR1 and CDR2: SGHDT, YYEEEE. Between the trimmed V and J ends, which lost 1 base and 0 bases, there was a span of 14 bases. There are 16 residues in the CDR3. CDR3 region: CASSLWGRWSSYEQYF. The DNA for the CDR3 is TGTGCCAGCAGCTTGTGGGGGCGATGGAGCTCCTACGAGCAGTACTTC.